This TCR beta chain was profiled in a study of T-cell memory formation after mild COVID-19. TCRdb reanalysed the 5' RACE reads using MiXCR and keeps one entry per CDR3 protein. The table includes a few hundred thousand distinct CDR3 sequences, approximately 27% detected once. V shed 4 bases, J shed 8 bases, and the junction held 12 bases outside the gene matches. The CDR3 length is 15 residues. Germline loops: CDR1 MGHRA, CDR2 YSYEKL. This clonotype was observed once. Its specificity is unknown. Study outcomes and limitations: The study found contracting CD4+ clones mainly in CM and EM and contracting CD8+ clones in EMRA.

Sequenced input: PBMCs or a T cell subset sorted from them (not recorded which). The chain has TRBV4-1 and TRBJ1-2; 8 nucleotides match TRBD1. The TCR comes from an adult woman who had mild COVID-19 (a few samples of this study predate the infection). Cell type and time point are not known. CDR3 sequence reads: CASSPGGQGPRGYTF. The CDR3 DNA is TGCGCCAGCAGCCCAGGAGGACAGGGCCCCCGCGGCTACACCTTC.